This T cell receptor (beta chain) was captured by sequencing in a study of T-cell reconstitution after alpha-beta-depleted transplantation in children. The CDR3 has 15 residues. After removal of 3 bases from V and 2 bases from J, the junction contained 3 bases not matched to a gene. Germline V CDR1 and CDR2: MNHEY, SMNVEV (reference sequence). This clonotype was counted only a few times. Its target is not known. The authors prepared the TCRbeta library with unique molecular identifiers. TCRdb ran MiXCR on the PCR reads and lists one entry per CDR3 protein. The table lists some 840,000 distinct CDR3 sequences, roughly 15% of them singletons, with around 4.5% in the top ten. General study results and limits: Surviving recipient cells, namely T cells and thymic progenitors, were the source of high day-60 TCRbeta diversity in some patients. The main origin of T-cell counts and diversity one year after transplant was newly produced T cells. Expanded clones from the graft, numbering several hundred, reportedly supplied alpha-beta T cells about two months after transplant.

The V call is TRBV27, the J call TRBJ2-7; 11 nucleotides align to TRBD2. This clonotype was obtained from a male patient between 10 and 17 years old who had a stem cell transplant for acute lymphoblastic leukemia, so the T cells may come from the graft donor. Sequences were derived from PBMCs, mostly from graft donor cells, sampled 360 days after TCRalphabeta/CD19-depleted stem cell transplant. DNA for the CDR3: TGTGCCAGCAGTTTTAGACTAGCGGGGACCTACGAGCAGTACTTC. Protein sequence: CASSFRLAGTYEQYF.